The present T cell receptor beta chain was sequenced within a study of human T cells and chemical hapten exposure (dated by TCRdb to the early 2020s). Background on the whole study: For sensitization, 2% DPC in acetone was applied to a 2 cm by 2 cm area of upper inner arm skin. Libraries were combined into a pool for sequencing, and differences in TCR yield between samples came mainly from small differences in library volumes within the pool. Peripheral blood TCR repertoire changes were tracked in vivo in alopecia patients during primary and secondary sensitization to the hapten diphenylcyclopropenone (DPC). Weekly therapeutic DPC doses were additionally applied to the scalp of patients throughout the roughly 22-week study period. The patient cohort, mostly female, included alopecia areata with under or over 50% scalp involvement, alopecia totalis and alopecia universalis. Patch testing on the upper back used Finn chambers containing 0.01% DPC, with scoring done after 6 days according to International Contact Dermatitis Research Group standards. Blood for TCR sequencing was provided by twenty-nine alopecia patients at one to four time points (pre-sensitization, 2, 6 and 24 weeks). Blood samples were taken from patients before sensitization (week 0) and then at 2, 6 and about 24 weeks after DPC sensitization. On the study overall, not on this receptor specifically: Expanded TCRs formed significantly more large CDR3 similarity clusters than pre-sensitization or healthy control sets, consistent with antigen-driven responses. DPC sensitization did not change the number of TCRs with a frequency above 1 in 1000, and there was no evidence of changes in global repertoire structure. The number of PT1 expanded TCRs positively correlated with patch test score, significant at thresholds 8, 16 and 32 but not 4. Alopecia, a presumed autoimmune disease, was present in all patients, so the immune response of the patients might differ from that of healthy individuals. After repeated subsampling, the strength of the expansion versus patch-test correlation and the threshold at which it became significant changed.

Library method: RACE. Instrument used: NextSeq 500. Library preparation attached unique molecular identifiers to individual cDNA molecules for quantitative, reproducible TCR counting. Both TCR alpha and TCR beta chains were sequenced from each blood RNA sample. Concerning the study's data processing: The median number of TCRs per sample was around 100,000, ranging from about 23,224 to 700,000. V, J and CDR3 annotation of the TCR reads was carried out using the Decombinator software suite. For the PS versus PT1 abundance plots, all samples were subsampled to the same number of TCRs (28,000). Expanded TCRs were defined as absent before sensitization and observed at least eight times at the 2-week time point. Using fastp trimming at Q25 and MiXCR clonotype assembly, TCRdb reanalyzed the public sequencing data and kept in-frame beta chains. All rows with the same CDR3 protein become a single entry with the most common DNA and genes. The V and J calls were not made by the authors but by TCRdb's processing. In all, the sample holds around 250,000 distinct CDR3 sequences, and about 8.1% of those were seen once. Jointly, the top ten make up around 2.5% of the sample.

As regards this clonotype: The antigen it binds to is not known. Per-nucleotide qualities are absent, and no much larger clonotype sits a single base away.

CDR3 length: 16 amino acids, cysteine to phenylalanine. The retained sequence is limited to the CDR3, 48 bases, with the frame set at the first base. Between the V and J ends, shortened by 1 base and 1 base respectively, the junction contains 12 bases. The sample's time point, from its label and the paper: pre-sensitization, week 0. Explained via the paper, the treatment or condition label denotes: therapeutic diphenylcyclopropenone sensitization with weekly scalp DPC. At every patch-test visit, the blood draw took place before the patch test was put on. Patients were eligible if aged 18 to 70, diagnosed with alopecia and judged suitable for DPC therapy, and pregnant patients were excluded. Total RNA was extracted from unfractionated whole blood that had been collected in Tempus Blood RNA tubes.

The sample here was whole blood, taken in connection with sensitization to the hapten diphenylcyclopropenone (DPC). The receptor was isolated from a woman aged 40 to 50 with alopecia areata. Some clones in this sample may be carry-over from other donors' samples. The sequence is built from TRBV12-3 or TRBV12-4 and TRBJ2-3, with a weak D call of TRBD1 (5 bases match). The CDR3 region: CASSLGTSRRTDTQYF. The sequenced DNA is TGTGCCAGCAGTTTAGGGACAAGCCGACGCACAGATACGCAGTATTTT.